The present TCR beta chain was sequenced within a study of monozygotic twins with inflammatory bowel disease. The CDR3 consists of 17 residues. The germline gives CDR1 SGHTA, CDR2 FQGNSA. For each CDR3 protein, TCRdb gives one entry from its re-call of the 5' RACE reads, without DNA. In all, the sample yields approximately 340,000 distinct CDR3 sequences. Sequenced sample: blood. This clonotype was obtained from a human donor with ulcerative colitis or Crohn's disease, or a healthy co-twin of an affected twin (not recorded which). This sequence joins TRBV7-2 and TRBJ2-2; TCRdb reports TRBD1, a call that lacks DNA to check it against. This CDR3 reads CASSFIGGTGGSGELFF.